A single sample gave rise to the 29 T cell receptor beta chains below, sequenced in a study of T cell repertoires in ileal Crohn's disease. The assay was immunoSEQ multiplex PCR, and TCRdb's table has in-frame clones only and misses some. The sample contains 200 to 250 clones, about 96% of which appear only once. As for time point: proximal margin of the surgical specimen (macroscopically non-inflamed). Material: ileal tissue. These receptor sequences come from an adult with Crohn's disease.

V usage is TRBV9 and J usage is TRBJ2-1, with 7 bases that match TRBD2. There are 14 residues in the CDR3. Germline V gene data show CDR1 as SGDLS and CDR2 as YYNGEE. Trimming took 5 bases from V and 3 from J; bases not matched to a gene: 5. The CDR3 DNA sequence: TGTGCCAGCAGAGCGGGGATCGGCTACAATGAGCAGTTCTTC. Its translation: CASRAGIGYNEQFF.

The chain recombines TRBV5-6 with TRBJ1-1; D unclear. This CDR3 region has 13 residues. Trimming removed 2 bases at V and 4 bases at J, with 9 bases between. Germline V gene sequence: CDR1 SGHDT, CDR2 YYEEEE. CDR3 in amino acids: CASSFRRGTEAFF. CDR3 DNA: TGTGCCAGCAGCTTTCGACGGGGCACTGAAGCTTTCTTT. The whole variable domain, filled in from reference TRBV5-6 and TRBJ1-1, reads DAGVTQSPTHLIKTRGQQVTLRCSPKSGHDTVSWYQQALGQGPQFIFQYYEEEERQRGNFPDRFSGHQFPNYSSELNVNALLLGDSALYLCASSFRRGTEAFFGQGTRLTVV.

As to this clone: The junction differs from germline at one of its ends, possibly a read error. The gene calls are TRBV5-1 and TRBJ1-2; no clear D gene. Per germline, CDR1 SGHRS and CDR2 YFSETQ. This CDR3 region has 17 residues. The CDR3 bases are TGCGCCAGCAGCTTGGGAGGCCGCACCCAACTTAACTATGGCCACACCTTC. Translating it yields CASSLGGRTQLNYGHTF.

V is TRBV9 and J is TRBJ1-1; D uncertain. This CDR3 has 15 residues. Germline CDR1 is SGDLS and CDR2 is YYNGEE. Trimming removed 3 bases at V and 10 bases at J, with 22 bases between. The CDR3 DNA follows: TGTGCCAGCAGCGCCGGGGATCACCCCCCATGGGGAGCTTTCTTT. Translating it yields CASSAGDHPPWGAFF.

The count of this clone is one. V gene TRBV10-3 combines with J gene TRBJ2-3; 10 bases agree with TRBD1. V shed 7 bases and J 0 bases; nucleotides not matched to a gene: 4. This CDR3 is built from 15 residues. The germline CDR1 and CDR2 sequences are ENHRY and SYGVKD. The CDR3 region is CAITRDRGSTDTQYF. Here the CDR3 DNA reads TGTGCCATCACCAGGGACAGGGGCAGCACAGATACGCAGTATTTT.

This clone was picked up one time. The J gene is TRBJ1-5, the V gene TRBV4-1, with D tentatively TRBD1 (6 bases). V lost 0 bases and J 6 bases, leaving 12 bases between the germline ends. Germline-derived CDR1 and CDR2 are MGHRA and YSYEKL. This CDR3 is 15 amino acids long. CDR3 nucleotide sequence: TGCGCCAGCAGCCAAGAATGGGAGGGGGTTCAGCCCCAGCATTTT. This codes for CASSQEWEGVQPQHF.

The genes are TRBV7-2 and TRBJ2-3; TRBD2 might be the D (6 bases). Trimming left V 8 bases short and J 2 bases short, with 23 bases between. CDR1 and CDR2 (germline): SGHTA, FQGNSA. The CDR3 length is 17 residues. The CDR3 here is CASGRGGGLRFTDTQYF. CDR3 bases: TGTGCCAGCGGCCGGGGAGGCGGACTACGATTCACAGATACGCAGTATTTT.

Regarding this clone: Sequence at one end of the junction differs from germline and may be a read error. The chain carries TRBV27 and TRBJ2-3; possible D gene TRBD2, 6 bases. CDR3 length equals 13 residues. CDR1 and CDR2 (germline): MNHEY, SMNVEV (reference sequence). Here the CDR3 reads CASRFSGVDTQYF. CDR3 in DNA: TGTGCCAGCCGTTTTTCGGGGGTAGATACGCAGTATTTT.

The chain links TRBV15 to TRBJ1-5; D is unresolved. Trimming shortened V by 0 bases and J by 2 bases, and 20 bases separated the two germline ends. Germline lookup yields CDR1 LNHNV and CDR2 YYDKDF (reference sequence). The CDR3 covers 19 residues. The CDR3 DNA reads TGTGCCACCAGCAGAGATTGGGAGAATCGTCCAGCTGGCAATCAGCCCCAGCATTTT. It encodes CATSRDWENRPAGNQPQHF.

This chain uses TRBV5-1 with TRBJ2-1, with 9 positions matching TRBD1. The CDR3 contains 15 residues. Germline CDR1 and CDR2: SGHRS and YFSETQ. Germline trimming cut 0 bases from V and 7 bases from J; bases unmatched to any gene: 5. The CDR3 DNA follows: TGCGCCAGCAGCTTGGAGGACAGGGGTTTTAATGAGCAGTTCTTC. It translates to CASSLEDRGFNEQFF.

The chain joins TRBV2 to TRBJ2-3; the D is unclear. The V end was cut by 4 bases, the J end by 9 bases, with 5 bases between. Germline values: CDR1 SNHLY, CDR2 FYNNEI. CDR3 length: 10 residues. CDR3: CASSARTQYF. In DNA form, the CDR3 reads TGTGCCAGCAGTGCCAGAACGCAGTATTTT.

This chain uses TRBV4-1 with TRBJ1-2, with D maybe TRBD1 (5 bases). V shed 0 bases and J shed 1 base, with 9 bases lying between them. Germline V gives CDR1 MGHRA, CDR2 YSYEKL. The CDR3 has 15 residues. CDR3 nucleotides: TGCGCCAGCAGCCAAGAATGGGACGGTAACTATGGCTACACCTTC. The encoded protein is CASSQEWDGNYGYTF.

The rearrangement links TRBV4-2 to TRBJ2-5; D remains unclear. This CDR3 is 14 amino acids long. Trimming removed 2 bases from V and 5 bases from J, with 12 bases in between. Germline V CDR1 and CDR2: LGHNA, YNFKEQ. CDR3 sequence: CASSQSQLKETQYF. The CDR3 region has the DNA TGTGCCAGCAGCCAATCCCAATTGAAGGAGACCCAGTACTTC.

The V and J genes are TRBV18 and TRBJ2-7; D is uncertain. Between the trimmed V and J ends, which lost 2 bases and 2 bases, there was a span of 13 bases. This CDR3 has 15 amino acids. Germline CDR1 KGHSH, CDR2 LQKENI. CDR3 nucleotide sequence: TGTGCCAGCTCACCAATGGCCTCTCGGGCCTACGAGCAGTACTTC. It codes for CASSPMASRAYEQYF.

The chain recombines TRBV19 with TRBJ2-1, with D possibly TRBD1 on 6 matching bases. CDR1 LNHDA and CDR2 SQIVND come from the germline V gene (reference sequence). V was shortened by 5 bases and J by 9 bases, with 14 bases between the two germline ends. The CDR3 has 13 residues. The DNA for the CDR3 is TGTGCCAGTAGTCTCGACCAAGGGGGTGAGCAGTTCTTC. Translating it yields CASSLDQGGEQFF.

This clone was counted once. The J gene is TRBJ1-2, the V gene TRBV6-5, with TRBD1 identical over 9 bases. The CDR3 has 14 amino acids. V lost 6 bases, J lost 6 bases, and 8 bases stayed unmatched. Germline V lookup: CDR1 MNHEY, CDR2 SVGAGI. The DNA for the CDR3 is TGTGCCAGCAGGGGCACAGGGGGCTGGGATGGCTACACCTTC. Amino acids: CASRGTGGWDGYTF.

The rearrangement uses TRBV7-9 and TRBJ2-1; a possible D gene is TRBD2 (6 bases). This CDR3 contains 14 residues. Germline loops: CDR1 SEHNR, CDR2 FQNEAQ (reference sequence). V was shortened by 1 base and J by 14 bases, with 18 bases between the two germline ends. The DNA of the CDR3 is TGTGCCAGCAGCTTAGGGTCTTATAGCGGCCCCGAGTTCTTC. Amino acid sequence: CASSLGSYSGPEFF.

The chain combines TRBV10-3 with TRBJ1-1, with no clear D. This CDR3 is 11 amino acids long. With 11 bases removed from V and 1 base from J, the gap between germline ends came to 8 bases. Germline V lookup: CDR1 ENHRY, CDR2 SYGVKD. CDR3 nucleotide sequence: TGTGCCTCGGCAGCGAACACTGAAGCTTTCTTT. Amino acid sequence: CASAANTEAFF.

This chain links TRBV20-1 with TRBJ2-1; 12 bases agree with TRBD2. This CDR3 is built from 11 residues. The germline gives CDR1 DFQATT, CDR2 SNEGSKA (reference sequence). Losses at the gene ends were 3 bases for V and 13 bases for J; bases not matched to a gene: 1. Here the CDR3 reads CSARTSGGQFF. The CDR3 DNA reads TGCAGTGCTAGGACTAGCGGGGGACAGTTCTTC.

V usage is TRBV7-2 and J usage is TRBJ2-7; tentative D call: TRBD2 (7 bases). The CDR3 is 13 amino acids. V was clipped by 2 bases and J by 7 bases, with 12 bases between them. CDR1 and CDR2 (germline): SGHTA, FQGNSA. CDR3 protein: CASSLRGGREQYF. CDR3 nucleotide sequence: TGTGCCAGCAGCTTAAGGGGGGGGCGGGAGCAGTACTTC.

This sequence joins TRBV6-5 and TRBJ1-3; D uncertain. The CDR3 has 16 amino acids. CDR1 and CDR2 (germline): MNHEY, SVGAGI. The germline V and J ends were trimmed by 2 bases and 0 bases, with 11 bases remaining between them. The DNA for the CDR3 is TGTGCCAGCAGTTACGGGGAGCCCTACTCTGGAAACACCATATATTTT. Amino acids: CASSYGEPYSGNTIYF.

This chain joins TRBV9 and TRBJ2-3, with D perhaps assigned TRBD1 or TRBD2 (6 bases each). Germline lookup yields CDR1 SGDLS and CDR2 YYNGEE. The V end lost 3 bases, the J end lost 8 bases, and 22 bases lay between the germline ends. The CDR3 totals 16 residues. The CDR3, as DNA: TGTGCCAGCAGCGGACACGACTGGCAGAAGGGGGGTACGCAGTATTTT. Translation gives CASSGHDWQKGGTQYF.

V is TRBV7-9 and J is TRBJ1-4, with 9 bases lining up with TRBD1. J lost 5 bases, V lost 6 bases, and 10 bases had no gene match. Germline-derived CDR1 and CDR2 are SEHNR and FQNEAQ (reference sequence). The CDR3 has 16 amino acids. In DNA form, the CDR3 reads TGTGCCAGCAGTTGGGGGGGACAGGGAAGAAATGAAAAACTGTTTTTT. Its translation is CASSWGGQGRNEKLFF.

This chain connects TRBV7-2 to TRBJ2-3; 13 nucleotides match TRBD2. In germline, CDR1 is SGHTA, CDR2 FQGNSA. The J segment lost 4 bases and the V segment lost 2 bases, leaving 6 bases of the junction unmatched. The CDR3 has 17 amino acids. CDR3 region: CASSLTRTSGSPDTQYF. The CDR3 DNA reads as TGTGCCAGCAGCTTAACAAGGACTAGCGGGAGTCCAGATACGCAGTATTTT.

The rearrangement links TRBV5-4 to TRBJ2-7; no definite D call. CDR1 and CDR2 from the germline V gene are SGHNT and YYREEE (reference sequence). With 3 bases removed from V and 4 bases from J, the gap between germline ends came to 8 bases. This CDR3 is 12 amino acids long. CDR3 DNA sequence: TGTGCCAGCAGCTACAATACATACGAGCAGTACTTC. Its protein product is CASSYNTYEQYF.

J is TRBJ2-3 and V is TRBV11-2; 14 bases agree with TRBD2. CDR1 is SGHAT and CDR2 is FQNNGV in the germline V gene. After removal of 5 bases from V and 5 bases from J, the junction contained 6 bases not matched to a gene. The length of the CDR3 is 16 residues. The DNA of the CDR3 is TGTGCCAGCAGCCCCGGACTAGCGGGAGGATTAGATACGCAGTATTTT. It encodes CASSPGLAGGLDTQYF. Combining the CDR3 with reference TRBV11-2 and TRBJ2-3 gives the whole variable domain EAGVAQSPRYKIIEKRQSVAFWCNPISGHATLYWYQQILGQGPKLLIQFQNNGVVDDSQLPKDRFSAERLKGVDSTLKIQPAKLEDSAVYLCASSPGLAGGLDTQYFGPGTRLTVL.

The rearrangement links TRBV5-6 to TRBJ1-2; TRBD1 matches at 7 bases. The CDR3 spans 13 residues. The junction had 6 bases not matched to a gene; V was cut back by 5 bases and J by 5 bases. CDR1 and CDR2 (germline): SGHDT, YYEEEE. The CDR3 DNA reads as TGTGCCAGCAGAGGGGACAGATTGTATGGCTACACCTTC. Its protein product is CASRGDRLYGYTF.

V usage is TRBV6-5 and J usage is TRBJ2-5; D is possibly TRBD1 (6 bases). Germline-derived CDR1 and CDR2 are MNHEY and SVGAGI. The length of the CDR3 is 16 residues. Trimming shortened V by 4 bases and J by 0 bases, and 15 bases separated the two germline ends. In DNA form, the CDR3 reads TGTGCCAGCAGTTCTCACCCTGGGGGCTACCAAGAGACCCAGTACTTC. Its translation is CASSSHPGGYQETQYF.

J is TRBJ2-7 and V is TRBV4-1, with D perhaps TRBD1 (5 bases). V shed 1 base and J shed 3 bases, with 13 bases lying between them. CDR1 and CDR2 (germline): MGHRA, YSYEKL. The CDR3 length is 15 residues. The CDR3 nucleotides are TGCGCCAGCAGCCAAGCTTGGACACCAAGCTACGAGCAGTACTTC. Its translation is CASSQAWTPSYEQYF.